The clone carrying this TCR beta chain was counted only a few times. What it binds is not known. These data belong to a study of T-cell reconstitution after alpha-beta-depleted transplantation in children. The CDR3 runs 13 residues. With 7 bases removed from V and 0 bases from J, the gap between germline ends came to 9 bases. The germline V gene has CDR1 KGHDR and CDR2 SFDVKD. Study-level results: Expanded graft clones, several hundred of them, were reportedly the source of alpha-beta T cells about two months after transplant. A year post-transplant, T-cell counts and diversity derived mostly from newly produced T cells.

Unique molecular identifiers were incorporated into the prepared TCRbeta library. TCRdb itself ran the PCR reads through MiXCR, one entry per CDR3 protein. The sample lists around 130,000 distinct CDR3 sequences, about a tenth occurring once. The material sequenced was PBMCs, mostly from graft donor cells, taken 180 days after TCRalphabeta/CD19-depleted stem cell transplant. This receptor was obtained from a girl under two years old who had a stem cell transplant for combined immunodeficiency, so the T cells may come from the graft donor. The chain employs TRBV24-1 and TRBJ2-7; D possibly corresponds to TRBD1 (6 bases). The CDR3 bases are TGTGCCACCAGCGACAGGCTCTCCTACGAGCAGTACTTC. Translated, it gives CATSDRLSYEQYF.